Listed below are T cell receptor beta chains from one sample, sequenced in a study of radiation and T cells in renal cell carcinoma. The repertoire was sequenced with immunoSEQ multiplex PCR; TCRdb's copy has only in-frame clones and lacks some. Of 150,000 or so clones listed, around four fifths were seen once; the top ten hold approximately 24%. The sequencing used blood, collected from a patient whose treatment included radiotherapy and nephrectomy. The receptors were gathered from a woman between 45 and 65 years old with renal cell carcinoma. Each CDR3 is given with its conserved first and last residue. The D gene is left open where the match is weak. The size of a clone is reported for some rows only, either as once, few or many, or as a class for expanded clones.

j_gene | abundance | d_gene | v_gene | CDR3aa | CDR3nt
TRBJ2-2 | . | TRBD2 | TRBV25-1 | CASSPTSGGTGELFF | TGTGCCAGCAGTCCGACTAGCGGGGGCACCGGGGAGCTGTTTTTT
TRBJ2-3 | . | . | TRBV5-1 | CASSASTPADTQYF | TGCGCCAGCAGCGCCAGCACCCCTGCAGATACGCAGTATTTT
TRBJ2-7 | . | . | TRBV6-6 | CASSYTASTWEQYF | TGTGCCAGCAGTTACACAGCTTCTACTTGGGAGCAGTACTTC
TRBJ1-3 | . | . | TRBV30 | CAWSKVSGNTIYF | TGTGCCTGGAGTAAGGTCTCTGGAAACACCATATATTTT
TRBJ2-7 | . | TRBD1 | TRBV4-1 | CASSQDRQGIREQYF | TGCGCCAGCAGCCAGGATAGACAGGGTATAAGGGAGCAGTACTTC
TRBJ2-7 | . | . | TRBV5-1 | CASSSLEGASYEQYF | TGCGCCAGCAGCTCCCTGGAGGGGGCTAGTTACGAGCAGTACTTC
TRBJ1-2 | . | . | TRBV7-8 | CASSLAGPNYGYTF | TGTGCCAGCAGCTTAGCGGGACCGAACTATGGCTACACCTTC
TRBJ1-6 | once | TRBD1 | TRBV4-1 | CASSQLLRAGQGYDSPLHF | TGCGCCAGCAGCCAACTCCTGAGGGCGGGACAGGGGTACGATTCACCCCTCCACTTT
TRBJ2-6 | . | TRBD1 | TRBV18 | CASSPTGSGANVLTF | TGTGCCAGCTCACCGACAGGGTCTGGGGCCAACGTCCTGACTTTC
TRBJ2-5 | . | . | TRBV7-2 | CASSLVGQIQETQYF | TGTGCCAGCAGCTTAGTCGGCCAGATCCAAGAGACCCAGTACTTC
TRBJ2-7 | . | TRBD2 | TRBV7-6 | CASSAGTRHEQYF | TGTGCCAGCAGCGCCGGGACTAGACACGAGCAGTACTTC
TRBJ1-2 | . | TRBD1 | TRBV5-6 | CASSYTLTGVDYGYTF | TGTGCCAGCAGCTACACACTCACAGGGGTAGACTATGGCTACACCTTC
TRBJ1-5 | . | . | TRBV6-6 | CASSNQGLGNQPQHF | TGTGCCAGCAGCAACCAGGGGCTGGGCAATCAGCCCCAGCATTTT